This T cell receptor beta chain was obtained from a study of blood T cell repertoires in COVID-19. Study details: Samples came from the United States, Italy and Spain, spanning acute and convalescent COVID-19. The analysed material was cDNA or gDNA that came from T cells, B-cell-depleted T cells, or PBMCs.

Authors' processing steps: Using reference gene primer amplification, nucleated cell counts were estimated. Generated by immunoSEQ multiplex PCR, the TCRdb table keeps only in-frame clones and is missing some. Clone size and V and J calls were adopted from that table, with D and trimming inferred from the DNA. The sample yields hundreds of thousands of clones, 75% to 90% seen once. V was pared by 5 bases and J by 4 bases, with 6 bases of the junction left unmatched. CDR3 size: 15 residues. Germline CDR1 reads SGHNT; CDR2 reads YENEEA. This receptor was identified in a woman under 40 who had recovered from COVID-19. This chain connects TRBV11-3 to TRBJ2-1; 9 bases are a match to TRBD1. Sequencing input: peripheral blood. The CDR3 protein is CASSVTGTGYNEQFF. The CDR3 DNA follows: TGTGCCAGCAGCGTTACCGGGACAGGGTACAATGAGCAGTTCTTC.